Shown below are 17 T cell receptor beta chains from a single sample sequenced in a study of CD8+ T cells in alopecia areata. Indicated treatment: oral pan-JAK inhibitor, 5-10 mg twice daily. RNA, once extracted, was reverse transcribed into cDNA for use as the sequencing template. Here immunoSEQ multiplex PCR was the method, and the copy in TCRdb shows in-frame clones only, minus some. The sample carries around 99,000 clones, about 83% recorded once. The material was CD8+ T cells sorted from blood, obtained at week 24, from a patient treated with tofacitinib. The receptors stem from a human donor with alopecia areata.

The chain is built from TRBV11-2 and TRBJ2-5; 11 positions match TRBD2. Trimming removed 7 bases from V and 5 bases from J; junction bases left unmatched: 6. The germline V gene has CDR1 SGHAT and CDR2 FQNNGV. CDR3 length equals 14 residues. CDR3 nucleotides: TGTGCCAGCAACCTAGGGACTAGCGGCGAGACCCAGTACTTC. Translated: CASNLGTSGETQYF.

This chain joins TRBV23-1 and TRBJ1-5; 7 bases are a match to TRBD1. TRBV23-1 is reported as an ORF; its role is uncertain. J gave up 3 bases and V 8 bases, and 13 bases lay outside the gene matches. There are 16 residues in the CDR3. The CDR3: CASVGGGGGPNQPQHF. CDR3 nucleotide sequence: TGCGCCAGCGTCGGAGGAGGGGGCGGACCCAATCAGCCCCAGCATTTT.

The chain carries TRBV13 and TRBJ2-7; 10 bases line up with TRBD1. After removal of 0 bases from V and 2 bases from J, the junction contained 4 bases not matched to a gene. This CDR3 has 16 residues. The germline CDR1 and CDR2 sequences are PRHDT and FYEKMQ (reference sequence). The CDR3 is CASSLGGQGRAYEQYF. CDR3 bases: TGTGCCAGCAGCTTAGGGGGACAGGGGCGCGCCTACGAGCAGTACTTC. Drawing the rest from reference TRBV13 and TRBJ2-7, the complete variable domain is AAGVIQSPRHLIKEKRETATLKCYPIPRHDTVYWYQQGPGQDPQFLISFYEKMQSDKGSIPDRFSAQQFSDYHSELNMSSLELGDSALYFCASSLGGQGRAYEQYFGPGTRLTVT.

The J gene is TRBJ2-5, the V gene TRBV19; D uncertain. Per germline, CDR1 LNHDA and CDR2 SQIVND (reference sequence). Between the trimmed V and J ends, which lost 2 bases and 1 base, there was a span of 11 bases. The CDR3 spans 15 residues. The CDR3 protein is CASSINFALQETQYF. The CDR3 DNA is TGTGCCAGTAGTATAAATTTTGCACTCCAAGAGACCCAGTACTTC.

This clone showed up just once. The J gene is TRBJ1-1, the V gene TRBV29-1; D possibly corresponds to TRBD1 (5 bases). Per the germline V gene, CDR1 is SQVTM and CDR2 is ANQGSEA. Trimming stripped 3 bases from V and 0 bases from J, with 8 bases between. The CDR3 length is 13 residues. This CDR3 is CSVEQGLNTEAFF. The CDR3 DNA reads TGCAGCGTTGAGCAGGGTTTGAACACTGAAGCTTTCTTT.

The V gene is TRBV29-1, the J gene TRBJ2-1; no clear D gene. V lost 7 bases to trimming and J lost 7 bases, with 8 bases between them. Germline values: CDR1 SQVTM, CDR2 ANQGSEA. The CDR3 length is 10 residues. CDR3 nucleotide sequence: TGCAGCGCCACCGATAATGAGCAGTTCTTC. Translated: CSATDNEQFF.

This clone came up once. Other DNA sequences in the sample encode the same CDR3. V and J are TRBV6-5 and TRBJ2-5; D might be TRBD2 (6 bases). From germline, CDR1 is MNHEY and CDR2 SVGAGI. CDR3 length: 14 amino acids. V lost 6 bases and J lost 1, with 12 bases in between. In DNA form, the CDR3 reads TGTGCCAGCAGCCTGTATAGCGGCCAAGAGACCCAGTACTTC. Translating gives CASSLYSGQETQYF.

The gene calls are TRBV5-8 and TRBJ2-1, with D unresolved. Trimming took off 5 bases at V and 12 bases at J, with 21 bases between the two ends. Germline V CDR1 and CDR2: SGHTS, YDEGEE. The CDR3 has 14 residues. This CDR3 is CASRALTLQPWQFF. In nucleotides, the CDR3 is TGTGCCAGCAGGGCCCTGACACTCCAGCCGTGGCAGTTCTTC.

The chain couples TRBV7-9 to TRBJ2-7, with 11 bases identical to TRBD2. Losses at the gene ends were 5 bases for V and 7 bases for J; bases not matched to a gene: 7. The CDR3 contains 14 residues. CDR1 and CDR2 (germline): SEHNR, FQNEAQ (reference sequence). Written as DNA, the CDR3 is TGTGCCAGCAGCCCTCTAGCGGGGGGTCGTGAGCAGTACTTC. Translating gives CASSPLAGGREQYF. The full variable domain, rest sourced from reference TRBV7-9 and TRBJ2-7, is DTGVSQNPRHKITKRGQNVTFRCDPISEHNRLYWYRQTLGQGPEFLTYFQNEAQLEKSRLLSDRFSAERPKGSFSTLEIQRTEQGDSAMYLCASSPLAGGREQYFGPGTRLTVT.

The chain combines TRBV7-9 with TRBJ2-1; tentatively, D is TRBD2 (8 bases). Trimming cost V 5 bases and J 3 bases, with 23 bases left between them. CDR1 and CDR2 from the germline V gene are SEHNR and FQNEAQ (reference sequence). The CDR3 totals 18 residues. The CDR3 nucleotides are TGTGCCAGCAGCCCCGGGAGGGAGGGGGCTATCGACTACAATGAGCAGTTCTTC. Its translation is CASSPGREGAIDYNEQFF.

The V and J genes are TRBV5-6 and TRBJ2-1, with D perhaps being TRBD1 or TRBD2 (5 bases each). V was pared by 0 bases and J by 8 bases, with 12 bases between. The CDR3 has 14 amino acids. Germline V CDR1 and CDR2: SGHDT, YYEEEE. CDR3 region: CASSLAAGTHEQFF. The CDR3 DNA follows: TGTGCCAGCAGCTTGGCCGCAGGGACCCATGAGCAGTTCTTC. The full variable domain, completed using reference TRBV5-6 and TRBJ2-1, is DAGVTQSPTHLIKTRGQQVTLRCSPKSGHDTVSWYQQALGQGPQFIFQYYEEEERQRGNFPDRFSGHQFPNYSSELNVNALLLGDSALYLCASSLAAGTHEQFFGPGTRLTVL.

Here the CDR3 DNA reads TGTGCCAGCAGTTACCGAAGGGATCCACTCACCGGGGAGCTGTTTTTT. The encoded protein is CASSYRRDPLTGELFF. The J gene is TRBJ2-2, the V gene TRBV6-5; D remains unclear. V shed 2 bases and J shed 4 bases, with 14 bases lying between them. Germline V CDR1 and CDR2: MNHEY, SVGAGI. This CDR3 has 16 amino acids.

The CDR3 DNA reads TGTGCCAGCAGCTCCGGGACGTCGAGCTACGAGCAGTACTTC. Its protein product is CASSSGTSSYEQYF. The rearrangement joins TRBV7-9 to TRBJ2-7; D possibly uses TRBD1 or TRBD2 (5 bases each). There are 14 residues in the CDR3. The germline CDR1 and CDR2 sequences are SEHNR and FQNEAQ (reference sequence). Trimming stripped 4 bases from V and 3 bases from J, with 13 bases between. Full variable domain (remainder filled in from reference TRBV7-9 and TRBJ2-7): DTGVSQNPRHKITKRGQNVTFRCDPISEHNRLYWYRQTLGQGPEFLTYFQNEAQLEKSRLLSDRFSAERPKGSFSTLEIQRTEQGDSAMYLCASSSGTSSYEQYFGPGTRLTVT.

The chain is built from TRBV7-9 and TRBJ1-1; D is unclear. V was trimmed by 4 bases and J by 6 bases, leaving 12 bases between them. This CDR3 is 13 amino acids long. Germline loops: CDR1 SEHNR, CDR2 FQNEAQ (reference sequence). The CDR3 loop reads CASSSSAGAEAFF. CDR3 nucleotide sequence: TGTGCCAGCAGCTCGAGTGCCGGGGCTGAAGCTTTCTTT.

The chain links TRBV6-5 to TRBJ2-3; D call uncertain. Germline V gives CDR1 MNHEY, CDR2 SVGAGI. This CDR3 region has 14 residues. Trimming pared 6 bases from V and 2 bases from J, leaving 12 bases between. The CDR3, as DNA: TGTGCCAGCAGGTACCGCCCGCTCACAGATACGCAGTATTTT. Protein product: CASRYRPLTDTQYF.

J is TRBJ2-1 and V is TRBV25-1; D remains ambiguous. This CDR3 contains 14 residues. The germline V gene encodes CDR1 MGHDK and CDR2 SYGVNS. V was pared by 2 bases and J by 8 bases, with 13 bases between. CDR3 residues: CASSERLGWDEQFF. In DNA form, the CDR3 reads TGTGCCAGCAGTGAAAGGTTAGGGTGGGATGAGCAGTTCTTC.

The gene calls are TRBV7-8 and TRBJ2-6; D remains ambiguous. The V gene lost 2 bases and the J gene lost 10 bases, with 12 bases spanning the gap. The germline CDR1 and CDR2 sequences are SGHVS and FQNEAQ. This CDR3 has 14 residues. CDR3 in DNA: TGTGCCAGCAGCTTACTCACTACCCTGAACGTCCTGACTTTC. Its protein is CASSLLTTLNVLTF.